One sample yielded the 15 T cell receptor beta chains listed below, sequenced in a study of blood T cell repertoires in COVID-19. Profiling relied on immunoSEQ multiplex PCR, and the TCRdb table lists in-frame clones only, not all of them. The data contain about 260,000 clones, 80% to 85% of them singletons. Material for sequencing was peripheral blood. The receptors originated from a woman aged 40 to 50 who had recovered from COVID-19.

CDR3 DNA: TGTGCCACCAGCAGAGACTGGACAGGGGGGGAGACCCAGTACTTC. This gives the protein CATSRDWTGGETQYF. The chain recombines TRBV15 with TRBJ2-5; 10 positions match TRBD1. This CDR3 spans 15 amino acids. In germline, CDR1 is LNHNV, CDR2 YYDKDF (reference sequence). V shed 0 bases and J 5 bases; nucleotides not matched to a gene: 3.

This chain connects TRBV21-1 to TRBJ2-2; no check of the table's D call, TRBD1, against the DNA was made. TRBV21-1 is shown as a pseudogene. The CDR3 is made up of 14 amino acids. CDR3 in DNA: TGTGCCGCACCGGGACAGGAGAACACCGGGGAGCTGTTTTTT. Translation gives CAAPGQENTGELFF.

J is TRBJ2-7 and V is TRBV7-9, with 7 bases identical to TRBD1. Trimming removed 4 bases from V and 4 bases from J; junction bases left unmatched: 4. This CDR3 comprises 13 residues. The germline V gene has CDR1 SEHNR and CDR2 FQNEAQ (reference sequence). The CDR3 sequence is CASSWTGSYEQYF. The DNA for the CDR3 is TGTGCCAGCAGCTGGACAGGATCTTACGAGCAGTACTTC.

V and J are TRBV24-1 and TRBJ2-3; 7 nucleotides match TRBD2. Trimming cost V 0 bases and J 3 bases; bases outside gene matches: 8. Germline V gives CDR1 KGHDR, CDR2 SFDVKD. The CDR3 covers 17 residues. The CDR3 region is CATSDLQGAGVTDTQYF. DNA of the CDR3: TGTGCCACCAGTGATTTGCAAGGGGCGGGGGTGACAGATACGCAGTATTTT.

V and J are TRBV13 and TRBJ2-1, with TRBD2 as a possible D gene (6 bases). The CDR3 runs to 15 residues. Germline-derived CDR1 and CDR2 are PRHDT and FYEKMQ (reference sequence). V was shortened by 5 bases and J by 8 bases, with 19 bases between the two germline ends. This CDR3 reads CASSPPGTPWDEQFF. The CDR3 nucleotides read TGTGCCAGCAGCCCTCCCGGGACTCCCTGGGATGAGCAGTTCTTC.

The V call is TRBV19, the J call TRBJ1-2; unclear D gene. V lost 8 bases and J 0 bases, leaving 13 bases between the germline ends. Germline CDR1 is LNHDA and CDR2 is SQIVND (reference sequence). This CDR3 contains 14 residues. CDR3 protein: CASGGGVANYGYTF. The CDR3 nucleotides read TGTGCCAGTGGTGGAGGAGTGGCTAACTATGGCTACACCTTC. Together with reference TRBV19 and TRBJ1-2, the CDR3 gives the full variable domain: DGGITQSPKYLFRKEGQNVTLSCEQNLNHDAMYWYRQDPGQGLRLIYYSQIVNDFQKGDIAEGYSVSREKKESFPLTVTSAQKNPTAFYLCASGGGVANYGYTFGSGTRLTVV.

The chain recombines TRBV5-1 with TRBJ1-3, with 7 bases fitting TRBD1. The CDR3 is 18 amino acids. Looked up from germline, CDR1 is SGHRS and CDR2 is YFSETQ. The ends lost 0 bases at V and 0 bases at J; junction bases unmatched: 9. The CDR3 reads CASSLGPGGRASGNTIYF. The CDR3 DNA reads TGCGCCAGCAGCTTGGGGCCAGGGGGAAGAGCCTCTGGAAACACCATATATTTT.

This clone showed up just a few times. V gene TRBV5-4 combines with J gene TRBJ2-3, with 7 bases fitting TRBD1. Trimming at V came to 3 bases and at J to 4 bases, leaving 5 bases not matched to a gene. CDR3 size: 14 residues. Germline CDR1 is SGHNT and CDR2 is YYREEE (reference sequence). CDR3 sequence: CASSSYRGPDTQYF. The CDR3 bases are TGTGCCAGCAGCTCCTACAGGGGTCCAGATACGCAGTATTTT.

The chain joins TRBV30 to TRBJ1-6; D possibly corresponds to TRBD1 (6 bases). Germline values: CDR1 GTSNPN, CDR2 SVGIG (reference sequence). There are 14 residues in the CDR3. V was cut by 5 bases and J by 2 bases, with 10 bases left in between. CDR3 sequence: CAWHTGTYNSPLHF. CDR3 DNA sequence: TGTGCCTGGCATACAGGGACCTATAATTCACCCCTCCACTTT. The full variable domain, with the rest looked up from reference TRBV30 and TRBJ1-6, is SQTIHQWPATLVQPVGSPLSLECTVEGTSNPNLYWYRQAAGRGLQLLFYSVGIGQISSEVPQNLSASRPQDRQFILSSKKLLLSDSGFYLCAWHTGTYNSPLHFGNGTRLTVT.

The chain recombines TRBV4-2 with TRBJ1-5, with 8 bases lining up with TRBD1. Germline assignment: CDR1 LGHNA and CDR2 YNFKEQ. Germline trimming cut 3 bases from V and 5 bases from J; bases unmatched to any gene: 9. CDR3 length equals 16 residues. The CDR3 coding sequence is TGTGCCAGCAGCCATATAGGACAGGGAGGTGATCAGCCCCAGCATTTT. As protein: CASSHIGQGGDQPQHF.

The gene calls are TRBV2 and TRBJ2-7, with TRBD1 as a possible D gene (5 bases). This CDR3 contains 15 residues. V was clipped by 6 bases and J by 0 bases, with 15 bases between them. Germline V gene sequence: CDR1 SNHLY, CDR2 FYNNEI. The CDR3 loop reads CASSLSTVLSYEQYF. The CDR3 nucleotides read TGTGCCAGCAGCCTCTCGACAGTTCTCTCCTACGAGCAGTACTTC.

Only a few counts were recorded for this clone. The chain uses TRBV29-1 and TRBJ1-2; 9 bases agree with TRBD1. This CDR3 is built from 11 residues. From germline, CDR1 is SQVTM and CDR2 ANQGSEA. Germline trimming cut 6 bases from V and 10 bases from J; bases unmatched to any gene: 6. The DNA for the CDR3 is TGCAGCGTAGGGGACAGGGTAGACTACACCTTC. Amino acids: CSVGDRVDYTF.

The chain has TRBV6-5 and TRBJ1-5; D might be TRBD1 (5 bases). Germline CDR1 is MNHEY and CDR2 is SVGAGI. Trimming stripped 4 bases from V and 4 bases from J, with 8 bases between. The CDR3 sequence is 13 residues long. The CDR3 spells CASSSGHNQPQHF. The CDR3 DNA reads as TGTGCCAGCAGTTCAGGGCATAATCAGCCCCAGCATTTT.

The table lists this clone with a few counts. The genes are TRBV5-4 and TRBJ2-2, with a weak D call TRBD2 (7 bases). Germline V gene lookup returns CDR1 SGHNT and CDR2 YYREEE (reference sequence). Trimming left V 0 bases short and J 5 bases short, with 14 bases between. The CDR3 has 16 amino acids. Written as DNA, the CDR3 is TGTGCCAGCAGCTTGGTGGGGGGGCAGAGAACCGGGGAGCTGTTTTTT. It translates to CASSLVGGQRTGELFF.

The chain uses TRBV7-9 and TRBJ2-2, with D perhaps matching TRBD1 (6 bases). The CDR3 has 16 amino acids. CDR1 SEHNR and CDR2 FQNEAQ come from the germline V gene (reference sequence). V was trimmed by 4 bases and J by 0 bases, leaving 12 bases between them. The CDR3 here is CASSSPGHTNTGELFF. The DNA of the CDR3 is TGTGCCAGCAGCTCCCCGGGACATACGAACACCGGGGAGCTGTTTTTT.